The 27 T cell receptor beta chains below were found in one sample sequenced in a study of regulatory T cells in long-lasting Graves disease. According to the study, TCR beta libraries were built with iRepertoire HTBI primers and CDR3-region Arm-PCR. MiXCR, run by TCRdb on the multiplex PCR reads, gives a single entry per CDR3 protein. Among approximately 490,000 distinct CDR3 sequences, under 20% were seen once, and the ten largest hold 12%. The time point here: newly diagnosed GD, antithyroid drugs for less than 3 months. The TCR library was made from RNA that had been extracted from PBMCs in TRIzol. The same data also went into a second study, on T cells in Graves' hyperthyroidism and ophthalmopathy.

Sequenced here: peripheral blood mononuclear cells (PBMCs), sampled at new diagnosis, from a patient treated with antithyroid drugs. The receptors here all came from a man aged 40-49 years with Graves disease.

This clonotype came up many times. The chain couples TRBV6-1 to TRBJ1-2; D remains unclear. Germline V gene sequence: CDR1 MNHNS, CDR2 SASEGT. The V gene lost 4 bases and the J gene lost 2 bases, with 8 bases spanning the gap. The CDR3 runs to 13 residues. CDR3 DNA sequence: TGTGCCAGCAGTGCGGAACAAAACTATGGCTACACCTTC. This sequence encodes CASSAEQNYGYTF.

This clonotype occurred many times. This chain uses TRBV10-3 with TRBJ1-1; D not certain. The CDR3 totals 16 residues. Trimming shortened V by 0 bases and J by 4 bases, and 15 bases separated the two germline ends. The germline V gene encodes CDR1 ENHRY and CDR2 SYGVKD. The CDR3 loop is CAISESSWTVRTEAFF. The DNA of the CDR3 is TGTGCCATCAGTGAGTCGAGTTGGACGGTTCGCACTGAAGCTTTCTTT.

This clonotype showed up just a few times. J is TRBJ2-6 and V is TRBV19; D possibly matches TRBD1 or TRBD2 (5 bases each). The ends were cut back, 0 bases at V and 3 bases at J, with 15 bases in the middle. This CDR3 has 18 residues. Germline V gives CDR1 LNHDA, CDR2 SQIVND (reference sequence). CDR3 protein: CASSIDWIGGGGANVLTF. The CDR3 nucleotides are TGTGCCAGTAGTATAGATTGGATTGGGGGTGGTGGGGCCAACGTCCTGACTTTC.

This clonotype was picked up many times. J is TRBJ2-3 and V is TRBV5-1, with 10 bases matching TRBD1. The V gene end was trimmed by 4 bases and the J gene end by 2 bases; junction bases not matched to a gene: 16. Germline CDR1 SGHRS, CDR2 YFSETQ. The CDR3 is made up of 19 amino acids. In DNA, the CDR3 is TGCGCCAGCAGCGCGACAGGGGGCGATCCAGAGAGGACCACAGATACGCAGTATTTT. It translates to CASSATGGDPERTTDTQYF.

At least ten counts were recorded for this clonotype. The chain joins TRBV18 to TRBJ2-7; unclear D gene. Germline CDR1 KGHSH, CDR2 LQKENI. V lost 5 bases, J lost 3 bases, and 8 bases lay in between. The CDR3 runs 12 residues. The CDR3 region is CASSSEFYEQYF. The DNA for the CDR3 is TGTGCCAGCTCATCAGAGTTCTACGAGCAGTACTTC.

This clonotype showed up many times. This rearrangement joins TRBV30 to TRBJ1-1; weak D call: TRBD1 (6 bases). CDR1 GTSNPN and CDR2 SVGIG come from the germline V gene (reference sequence). Trimming shortened V by 1 base and J by 4 bases, and 16 bases separated the two germline ends. This CDR3 is 15 amino acids long. CDR3 sequence reads: CAWSGRGALVTEAFF. The CDR3 region has the DNA TGTGCCTGGAGTGGTCGGGGGGCGCTTGTCACTGAAGCTTTCTTT.

This clonotype has a count of ten or more. This sequence joins TRBV5-1 and TRBJ2-1; D perhaps matches TRBD1 (5 bases). The CDR3 is made up of 16 amino acids. Germline V gene sequence: CDR1 SGHRS, CDR2 YFSETQ. Trimming pared 2 bases from V and 8 bases from J, leaving 20 bases between. This chain's CDR3 is CASSFPQRPRGDEQFF. The CDR3 DNA reads as TGCGCCAGCAGCTTTCCGCAGCGCCCTAGGGGCGATGAGCAGTTCTTC.

The table lists this clonotype with many counts. The CDR3 here is CAWSAGTLGYGYTF. CDR3 DNA sequence: TGTGCCTGGAGCGCCGGGACACTCGGCTATGGCTACACCTTC. The chain links TRBV30 to TRBJ1-2; TRBD1 might be the D (6 bases). The CDR3 covers 14 residues. Germline V gives CDR1 GTSNPN, CDR2 SVGIG (reference sequence). V lost 3 bases, J lost 4 bases, and 15 bases lay in between.

V usage is TRBV20-1 and J usage is TRBJ2-7; 10 positions match TRBD2. Germline V gene sequence: CDR1 DFQATT, CDR2 SNEGSKA (reference sequence). There are 16 residues in the CDR3. J was trimmed by 2 bases and V by 6 bases; bases with no gene match: 13. Written as DNA, the CDR3 is TGCAGTGCAACCGTAGCGGGAGGACAGGGCGCCTACGAGCAGTACTTC. It yields the protein CSATVAGGQGAYEQYF.

Many counts were recorded for this clonotype. The V and J genes are TRBV28 and TRBJ2-7; 7 nucleotides align to TRBD1. From germline, CDR1 is MDHEN and CDR2 SYDVKM. CDR3 size: 15 residues. J lost 3 bases, V lost 5 bases, and 10 bases had no gene match. The CDR3: CASSPHTGVDYEQYF. The CDR3 DNA reads as TGTGCCAGCAGTCCACACACAGGGGTAGACTACGAGCAGTACTTC.

This clonotype was seen at least ten times. This chain connects TRBV7-8 to TRBJ1-1; 9 bases map to TRBD1. The germline V gene has CDR1 SGHVS and CDR2 FQNEAQ. This CDR3 contains 17 residues. V was clipped by 3 bases and J by 2 bases; unmatched bases: 10. For the CDR3, the DNA is TGTGCCAGCAGCTTCCGGGACAGGGATATAAAAAACACTGAAGCTTTCTTT. It encodes CASSFRDRDIKNTEAFF.

This clonotype was counted at least ten times. CDR3 loop: CAWSAQGDTQYF. DNA of the CDR3: TGTGCCTGGAGTGCCCAGGGGGATACGCAGTATTTT. The chain joins TRBV30 to TRBJ2-3; D possibly corresponds to TRBD1 (6 bases). V was pared by 1 base and J by 6 bases, with 8 bases between. In germline, CDR1 is GTSNPN, CDR2 SVGIG (reference sequence). CDR3 length: 12 residues.

This clonotype was observed at least ten times. The chain uses TRBV20-1 and TRBJ2-1; 9 nucleotides agree with TRBD2. With 3 bases clipped from V and 10 bases from J, the junction kept 10 bases outside the gene matches. Looked up from germline, CDR1 is DFQATT and CDR2 is SNEGSKA (reference sequence). The CDR3 loop spans 14 amino acids. CDR3 residues: CSASMAGGPREQFF. CDR3 sequence (DNA): TGCAGTGCTAGTATGGCGGGAGGGCCTCGAGAGCAGTTCTTC.

The chain recombines TRBV9 with TRBJ2-7, with D uncertain. Germline-derived CDR1 and CDR2 are SGDLS and YYNGEE. V lost 0 bases, J lost 7 bases, and 14 bases lay in between. This CDR3 has 14 residues. The CDR3 spells CASSVGPPGGEQYF. The CDR3 nucleotides are TGTGCCAGCAGCGTAGGACCACCAGGTGGGGAGCAGTACTTC.

This clonotype showed up many times. V is TRBV27 and J is TRBJ1-2, with D possibly matching TRBD1 (6 bases). Germline values: CDR1 MNHEY, CDR2 SMNVEV (reference sequence). The CDR3 loop spans 14 amino acids. V gave up 0 bases and J gave up 8 bases, with 13 bases separating them. The CDR3 DNA reads TGTGCCAGCAGTTTATCGACCTTGACAGGAGGCTACACCTTC. This encodes CASSLSTLTGGYTF.

This clonotype was recorded many times. The V call is TRBV20-1, the J call TRBJ2-5; D unclear. CDR1 DFQATT and CDR2 SNEGSKA come from the germline V gene (reference sequence). This CDR3 contains 15 residues. The ends were cut back, 5 bases at V and 2 bases at J, with 18 bases in the middle. CDR3 nucleotides: TGCAGTGCTTCTTCCCCGACAACTGGTCAAGAGACCCAGTACTTC. Encoded protein: CSASSPTTGQETQYF.

The sample holds many counts of this clonotype. The rearrangement joins TRBV7-9 to TRBJ2-7; D might be TRBD2 (5 bases). Trimming stripped 4 bases from V and 1 base from J, with 8 bases between. Per germline, CDR1 SEHNR and CDR2 FQNEAQ (reference sequence). This CDR3 has 13 residues. The CDR3 DNA reads TGTGCCAGCAGCTCCGGGAATTCCTACGAGCAGTACTTC. Protein product: CASSSGNSYEQYF.

This clonotype occurred many times. The rearrangement joins TRBV12-3 or TRBV12-4 to TRBJ1-1; TRBD1 aligns across 8 bases. The CDR3 totals 12 residues. J was trimmed by 7 bases and V by 5 bases; bases with no gene match: 3. The CDR3 region is CASSPDRGEAFF. The CDR3 DNA reads TGTGCCAGCAGTCCCGACAGGGGTGAAGCTTTCTTT.

This clonotype was seen at least ten times. This chain joins TRBV20-1 and TRBJ1-4, with D perhaps TRBD1 (6 bases). This CDR3 has 12 amino acids. Trimming took 5 bases from V and 4 from J, leaving 8 bases between them. CDR1 is DFQATT, CDR2 SNEGSKA, per germline (reference sequence). This chain's CDR3 is CSAEGGNEKLFF. The CDR3, as DNA: TGCAGTGCTGAGGGGGGTAATGAAAAACTGTTTTTT.

The sample holds many counts of this clonotype. The V and J genes are TRBV28 and TRBJ2-3, with D maybe TRBD2 (6 bases). This CDR3 has 16 amino acids. The germline V gene encodes CDR1 MDHEN and CDR2 SYDVKM. V lost 3 bases to trimming and J lost 5 bases, with 18 bases between them. The DNA of the CDR3 is TGTGCCAGCAGTTTTGTATCGCGGGATACGTTAGATACGCAGTATTTT. It translates to CASSFVSRDTLDTQYF.

V and J are TRBV7-3 and TRBJ1-3; unclear D gene. Germline CDR1 is SGHTA and CDR2 is FQGTGA. Deletions cut 0 bases from V and 4 bases from J, with 7 bases between. This CDR3 spans 14 amino acids. The CDR3 nucleotides are TGTGCCAGCAGCTTAACCGGGCCGGGAAACACCATATATTTT. Encoded protein: CASSLTGPGNTIYF.

This clonotype was recorded at least ten times. The gene calls are TRBV15 and TRBJ2-7, with D hard to call. Germline V gene sequence: CDR1 LNHNV, CDR2 YYDKDF (reference sequence). The CDR3 has 14 residues. V was cut by 3 bases and J by 7 bases, with 16 bases left in between. CDR3 in amino acids: CATSSQNSSREQYF. The CDR3 DNA follows: TGTGCCACCAGCAGTCAAAATTCCTCTAGAGAGCAGTACTTC.

Only a few counts were recorded for this clonotype. The chain couples TRBV29-1 to TRBJ2-1; D may be TRBD2 (6 bases). The germline V gene encodes CDR1 SQVTM and CDR2 ANQGSEA. V lost 7 bases to trimming and J lost 8 bases, with 21 bases between them. The CDR3 runs 14 residues. The CDR3, as DNA: TGCAGCGGGCTCGGACTAAAAGAGGTCGATGAGCAGTTCTTC. Translation: CSGLGLKEVDEQFF.

CDR3 protein: CASNQDGGLAEGETQYF. The CDR3 nucleotides are TGTGCCAGCAACCAAGATGGGGGACTAGCGGAAGGAGAGACCCAGTACTTC. This chain joins TRBV7-2 and TRBJ2-5, with 11 bases identical to TRBD2. The CDR3 totals 17 residues. Germline assignment: CDR1 SGHTA and CDR2 FQGNSA. V gave up 7 bases and J gave up 4 bases; unmatched junction bases: 14.

This clonotype was detected only a few times. CDR3 DNA sequence: TGTGCCAGCAGCCAAACCCTGAGAAGTAGCACAGATACGCAGTATTTT. Protein: CASSQTLRSSTDTQYF. The gene calls are TRBV14 and TRBJ2-3; D uncertain. CDR3 length equals 16 residues. Trimming took 2 bases from V and 0 from J, leaving 12 bases between them. Germline V gene sequence: CDR1 SGHDN, CDR2 FVKESK.

The chain employs TRBV5-1 and TRBJ2-7, with a weak D call TRBD1 (5 bases). Germline V gives CDR1 SGHRS, CDR2 YFSETQ. CDR3 length equals 14 residues. The V end was cut by 1 base, the J end by 2 bases, with 10 bases between. This CDR3 reads CASSLQGSAYEQYF. CDR3 nucleotides: TGCGCCAGCAGCTTGCAGGGCTCGGCCTACGAGCAGTACTTC.

The chain joins TRBV28 to TRBJ2-3; 7 positions match TRBD2. The J call may be incorrect, as the DNA end agrees better with TRBJ2-5. Germline-derived CDR1 and CDR2 are MDHEN and SYDVKM. CDR3 length: 15 residues. For the CDR3, the DNA is TGTGCCAGCAGTTCACATGCGGGAGTGGGGGAGACCCAGTACTTC. Amino acid sequence: CASSSHAGVGETQYF.